This T cell receptor (beta chain) was documented in a study of T cells expressing NK-cell markers. Study-level information: Repertoire data for TCR beta were derived from sorted T cells (CD3+CD56+NKG2C+, CD3+CD56+NKG2C- and CD3+CD56-NKG2C+).

Germline values: CDR1 MGHDK, CDR2 SYGVNS. The CDR3 is 14 residues long. With respect to this clonotype: Its antigen is not known.

With the 5' RACE reads reprocessed, TCRdb shows one record per CDR3 protein and no DNA. The sample has 25,000 to 35,000 distinct CDR3 sequences. Study findings and constraints: The study did not resolve the HCMV specificity of expanded NKG2C+ T cell clones. Dominant NKG2C+ clonotypes in over 5 donors made up about 1.0-7.0% of CD8+ T cells.

Material: blood T cells: a sorted CD56 or NKG2C T cell subset, CD4+ or CD8+ T cells, or bulk PBMC T cells (not recorded which). V gene TRBV25-1 combines with J gene TRBJ2-2; TCRdb's D call of TRBD1 is untestable without DNA. This TCR derives from a woman between 18 and 70 years old in good health. Here the CDR3 reads CASSSAGTAGELFF. The entire variable domain, with the rest obtained from reference TRBV25-1 and TRBJ2-2, is as follows: EADIYQTPRYLVIGTGKKITLECSQTMGHDKMYWYQQDPGMELHLIHYSYGVNSTEKGDLSSESTVSRIRTEHFPLTLESARPSHTSQYLCASSSAGTAGELFFGEGSRLTVL.